These T cell receptor beta chains were read from a single sample in a study of cytomegalovirus exposure and HLA in healthy donors. Repertoires were generated with immunoSEQ multiplex PCR, while TCRdb's copy carries only in-frame clones and drops some. The data show hundreds of thousands of clones, over 75% seen once. The sample was PBMCs. The receptors shown here come from a girl aged 2-10 years in good health and CMV-seronegative. CDR3s include the opening cysteine and the closing phenylalanine or tryptophan. Each record gives: D gene, clone size, V gene, J gene, CDR3 protein, CDR3 DNA. D genes are given only for firm matches. Not every row has a clone size; where given, it reads once, few, many or a size class.

TRBD1	NA	TRBV6-1	TRBJ1-2	CASLGQGAFYGYTF	TGTGCCAGCCTAGGACAGGGGGCATTCTATGGCTACACCTTC
NA	NA	TRBV6-5	TRBJ1-4	CASRLDSFNEKLFF	TGTGCCAGCAGGTTGGACAGTTTTAATGAAAAACTGTTTTTT
NA	NA	TRBV29-1	TRBJ1-1	CSVVNRANTEAFF	TGCAGCGTTGTAAACCGAGCGAACACTGAAGCTTTCTTT
NA	once	TRBV29-1	TRBJ2-3	CSVEGAEGYLTDTQYF	TGCAGCGTTGAGGGGGCGGAAGGATACTTAACAGATACGCAGTATTTT
NA	NA	TRBV9	TRBJ2-1	CASSVRQTNNEQFF	TGTGCCAGCAGCGTGCGACAGACCAACAATGAGCAGTTCTTC
TRBD1	NA	TRBV27	TRBJ2-7	CASSLGTGGWNEQYF	TGTGCCAGCAGTTTGGGGACAGGGGGCTGGAACGAGCAGTACTTC
NA	NA	TRBV29-1	TRBJ1-1	CSSAGGPNTEAFF	TGCAGCTCCGCGGGTGGACCGAACACTGAAGCTTTCTTT
NA	NA	TRBV5-6	TRBJ2-4	CASSLDSPRRDIQYF	TGTGCCAGCAGCTTGGACAGCCCCAGGCGGGACATTCAGTACTTC
NA	NA	TRBV19	TRBJ1-2	CASSIGGAGNYGYTF	TGTGCCAGTAGTATCGGGGGGGCCGGTAACTATGGCTACACCTTC
TRBD1	NA	TRBV5-1	TRBJ2-7	CASSPGTGIYGQYF	TGCGCCAGCAGCCCCGGGACAGGGATATACGGGCAGTACTTC
TRBD1	few	TRBV6-4	TRBJ2-2	CAGSTGQTGELFF	TGTGCCGGCAGTACGGGACAGACCGGGGAGCTGTTTTTT
NA	NA	TRBV11-2	TRBJ1-1	CASSSQDSQYVMNTEAFF	TGTGCCAGCAGCTCCCAGGACAGCCAATATGTTATGAACACTGAAGCTTTCTTT
NA	NA	TRBV4-1	TRBJ1-6	CASSSGRVGSSYNSPLHF	TGCGCCAGCAGCTCCGGAAGGGTGGGGAGCTCCTATAATTCACCCCTCCACTTT
TRBD2	NA	TRBV12-5	TRBJ2-3	CASGLDPRLAGGTDTQYF	TGTGCTAGTGGTTTGGACCCAAGACTAGCGGGGGGCACAGATACGCAGTATTTT
TRBD2	NA	TRBV6-4	TRBJ2-3	CASSEGLAGGPDTQYF	TGTGCCAGCAGCGAGGGCCTAGCGGGAGGGCCCGATACGCAGTATTTT
NA	few	TRBV19	TRBJ1-2	CASSIPRGRSNYGYTF	TGTGCCAGTAGTATCCCGCGGGGGCGAAGTAACTATGGCTACACCTTC
TRBD1	NA	TRBV19	TRBJ1-6	CASSPRQGFSPLHF	TGTGCCAGTAGTCCCCGACAGGGCTTTTCACCCCTCCACTTT
TRBD2	NA	TRBV9	TRBJ2-1	CASSVSSGYYNEQFF	TGTGCCAGCAGCGTGAGTAGCGGGTACTACAATGAGCAGTTCTTC
NA	few	TRBV6-1	TRBJ1-4	CASSEVVNPTNEKLFF	TGTGCCAGCAGTGAAGTAGTCAACCCAACTAATGAAAAACTGTTTTTT
TRBD1	few	TRBV6-1	TRBJ1-1	CASSRDRANTEAFF	TGTGCCAGCAGTAGGGACAGGGCGAACACTGAAGCTTTCTTT
NA	once	TRBV5-1	TRBJ2-3	CASSLTAGLGGTDTQYF	TGCGCCAGCAGCTTGACGGCCGGACTGGGTGGCACAGATACGCAGTATTTT
TRBD1	once	TRBV27	TRBJ2-7	CASKGATSYEQYF	TGTGCCAGCAAGGGGGCCACCTCCTACGAGCAGTACTTC
NA	few	TRBV12-5	TRBJ1-2	CASGLGQSYGYTF	TGTGCTAGTGGTTTGGGACAGAGCTATGGCTACACCTTC
TRBD1	NA	TRBV7-9	TRBJ1-1	CASSPRFGQGVTEAFF	TGTGCCAGCAGCCCGCGATTCGGACAGGGGGTCACTGAAGCTTTCTTT
TRBD2	few	TRBV2	TRBJ2-1	CASKRYQREGPEQFF	TGTGCCAGCAAGCGGTACCAGCGGGAGGGCCCTGAGCAGTTCTTC
NA	NA	TRBV7-6	TRBJ1-5	CASSLARGEPQHF	TGTGCCAGCAGCTTAGCGCGAGGTGAGCCCCAGCATTTT
NA	NA	TRBV6-1	TRBJ1-1	CASTLLDKGNTEAFF	TGTGCCAGCACCCTTCTGGACAAGGGGAACACTGAAGCTTTCTTT
NA	few	TRBV11-2	TRBJ1-3	CASSLVQRFSGNTIYF	TGTGCCAGCAGCTTAGTGCAGCGCTTCTCTGGAAACACCATATATTTT
NA	NA	TRBV11-2	TRBJ1-3	CASSLAPGNTIYF	TGTGCCAGCAGCTTAGCTCCTGGAAACACCATATATTTT
TRBD1	NA	TRBV4-1	TRBJ1-2	CASSQGETGNYGYTF	TGCGCCAGCAGCCAAGGGGAGACAGGGAATTATGGCTACACCTTC
TRBD2	few	TRBV19	TRBJ2-1	CASSMTFALAGVSEQFF	TGTGCCAGTAGTATGACTTTCGCACTAGCGGGAGTGAGTGAGCAGTTCTTC
NA	NA	TRBV4-1	TRBJ2-7	CASSQVADYEQYF	TGCGCCAGCAGCCAAGTGGCGGACTACGAGCAGTACTTC
NA	NA	TRBV7-9	TRBJ1-2	CASSLEAANYGYTF	TGTGCCAGCAGCTTAGAGGCGGCTAACTATGGCTACACCTTC
NA	NA	TRBV19	TRBJ1-1	CASHLNTEAFF	TGTGCCAGTCATTTGAACACTGAAGCTTTCTTT
NA	NA	TRBV21-1	TRBJ1-1	CASSTQGVWTEAFF	TGTGCCAGCAGCACACAGGGTGTGTGGACTGAAGCTTTCTTT
TRBD1	NA	TRBV5-4	TRBJ2-7	CASSANRDSIYEQYF	TGTGCCAGCAGCGCAAACCGGGACAGCATCTACGAGCAGTACTTC
NA	few	TRBV5-6	TRBJ2-1	CASSLLGQGDDEQFF	TGTGCCAGCAGCTTGCTGGGGCAGGGTGACGATGAGCAGTTCTTC
TRBD2	NA	TRBV2	TRBJ2-1	CASGTSGRVEFF	TGTGCCAGCGGGACTAGCGGGAGGGTTGAGTTCTTC
TRBD1	NA	TRBV30	TRBJ2-4	CAWSVRNLGPERGLRNIQYF	TGTGCCTGGAGTGTACGTAATTTGGGGCCTGAAAGGGGGCTCCGAAACATTCAGTACTTC
NA	NA	TRBV25-1	TRBJ1-3	CAAHYGNTIYF	TGTGCCGCACACTATGGAAACACCATATATTTT
NA	NA	TRBV9	TRBJ2-5	CASSAGAGEETQYF	TGTGCCAGCAGCGCAGGGGCCGGGGAAGAGACCCAGTACTTC
TRBD1	NA	TRBV4-1	TRBJ2-7	CASSQVPGQGESKWYF	TGCGCCAGCAGCCAAGTCCCCGGACAGGGGGAATCTAAATGGTACTTC
NA	few	TRBV4-1	TRBJ1-1	CASSHSSRVPEAFF	TGCGCCAGCAGCCACAGTTCCAGGGTCCCTGAAGCTTTCTTT
TRBD2	NA	TRBV7-2	TRBJ2-1	CASSLVGTSGNNEQFF	TGTGCCAGCAGCTTAGTAGGGACTAGCGGAAACAATGAGCAGTTCTTC
NA	NA	TRBV5-1	TRBJ2-5	CASGVGLGAETQYF	TGCGCCAGCGGTGTTGGACTGGGGGCGGAGACCCAGTACTTC
NA	few	TRBV7-6	TRBJ1-4	CASSLGTSNEKLFF	TGTGCCAGCAGCTTAGGGACAAGTAATGAAAAACTGTTTTTT
TRBD1	NA	TRBV4-1	TRBJ1-5	CASSPTGSDNQPQHF	TGCGCCAGCAGCCCGACAGGGTCAGACAATCAGCCCCAGCATTTT
TRBD1	NA	TRBV10-1	TRBJ2-1	CASITGQGSNEQFF	TGCGCCAGTATAACGGGACAGGGGTCCAATGAGCAGTTCTTC
NA	few	TRBV13	TRBJ2-7	CASRKQGPHEQYF	TGTGCCAGCAGGAAACAGGGCCCCCACGAGCAGTACTTC
NA	NA	TRBV7-9	TRBJ1-4	CASSLDRDEKLFF	TGTGCCAGCAGCTTAGACAGGGACGAAAAACTGTTTTTT
NA	NA	TRBV5-4	TRBJ2-1	CASSVNDRSNEQFF	TGTGCCAGCAGCGTGAACGACAGGTCGAATGAGCAGTTCTTC
NA	NA	TRBV10-3	TRBJ2-2	CATQGSARTGELFF	TGTGCCACACAGGGTTCGGCCCGGACCGGGGAGCTGTTTTTT
TRBD1	NA	TRBV5-1	TRBJ2-2	CASSRQGVTGELFF	TGCGCCAGCAGCCGACAGGGCGTCACCGGGGAGCTGTTTTTT
TRBD1	few	TRBV25-1	TRBJ2-7	CASSEPDRAYEQYF	TGTGCCAGCAGTGAGCCGGACAGGGCCTACGAGCAGTACTTC